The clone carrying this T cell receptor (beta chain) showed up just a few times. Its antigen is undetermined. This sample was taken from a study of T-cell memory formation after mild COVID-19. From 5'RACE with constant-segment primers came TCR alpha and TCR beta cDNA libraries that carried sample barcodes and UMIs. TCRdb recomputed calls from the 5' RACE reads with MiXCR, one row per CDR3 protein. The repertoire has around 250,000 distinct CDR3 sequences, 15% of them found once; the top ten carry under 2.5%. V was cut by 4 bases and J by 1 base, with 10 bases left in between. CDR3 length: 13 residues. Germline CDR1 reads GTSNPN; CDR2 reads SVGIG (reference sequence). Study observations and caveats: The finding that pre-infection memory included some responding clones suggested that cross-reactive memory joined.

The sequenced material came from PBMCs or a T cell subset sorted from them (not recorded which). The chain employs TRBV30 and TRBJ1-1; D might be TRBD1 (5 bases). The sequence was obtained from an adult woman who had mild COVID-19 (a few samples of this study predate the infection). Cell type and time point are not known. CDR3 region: CAWTDRGNTEAFF. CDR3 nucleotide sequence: TGTGCCTGGACCGACAGAGGGAACACTGAAGCTTTCTTT.